This is a list of T cell receptor beta chains from one sample in a study of cytomegalovirus exposure and HLA in healthy donors. Clones were sequenced by immunoSEQ multiplex PCR, and TCRdb holds only the in-frame ones, with some missing. This sample's clone table lists roughly 41,000 clones. Specimen: PBMCs. The receptors come from a middle-aged woman in good health and CMV-seronegative. CDR3s include the opening cysteine and the closing phenylalanine or tryptophan. The order of the fields is V gene, D gene, J gene, CDR3 DNA, CDR3 protein. The D gene is left open where the match is weak.

v_call: TRBV5-1
d_call: TRBD1
j_call: TRBJ2-1
cdr3_nt: TGCGCCAGCAGTTCAGACAGCAGGGGGCAGAATGAGCAGTTCTTC
cdr3_aa: CASSSDSRGQNEQFF

v_call: TRBV27
d_call: TRBD1
j_call: TRBJ2-7
cdr3_nt: TGTGCCAGCAGTTTACGGGAAAGGGGGCTCTACGAGCAGTACTTC
cdr3_aa: CASSLRERGLYEQYF

v_call: TRBV6-5
d_call: TRBD1
j_call: TRBJ1-3
cdr3_nt: TGTGCCAGCACTCAAGTGACAGGGGGAAACACCATATATTTT
cdr3_aa: CASTQVTGGNTIYF

v_call: TRBV9
d_call: -
j_call: TRBJ2-1
cdr3_nt: TGTGCCAGCAGCGGGTACCGGGACTTCAATGAGCAGTTCTTC
cdr3_aa: CASSGYRDFNEQFF

v_call: TRBV27
d_call: TRBD2
j_call: TRBJ2-1
cdr3_nt: TGTGCCAGCAGTTTACTTTCAGCGGGAAACAATGAGCAGTTCTTC
cdr3_aa: CASSLLSAGNNEQFF

v_call: TRBV9
d_call: TRBD1
j_call: TRBJ2-1
cdr3_nt: TGTGCCAGCAGCGTAGGAGGGACAGGGATATCCGATGAGCAGTTCTTC
cdr3_aa: CASSVGGTGISDEQFF

v_call: TRBV27
d_call: TRBD1
j_call: TRBJ1-5
cdr3_nt: TGTGCCAGCAGACCGGGACAGGGCCGCAATCAGCCCCAGCATTTT
cdr3_aa: CASRPGQGRNQPQHF

v_call: TRBV7-9
d_call: -
j_call: TRBJ1-3
cdr3_nt: TGTGCCAGCAGCCAGGGACTGACCTCTGGAAACACCATATATTTT
cdr3_aa: CASSQGLTSGNTIYF

v_call: TRBV5-4
d_call: -
j_call: TRBJ1-1
cdr3_nt: TGTGCCAGCAGCTTTGGGACACACACTGAAGCTTTCTTT
cdr3_aa: CASSFGTHTEAFF

v_call: TRBV5-6
d_call: -
j_call: TRBJ1-2
cdr3_nt: TGTGCCAGCAGCGTGGGATCTACAGGGCCCCACTATGGCTACACCTTC
cdr3_aa: CASSVGSTGPHYGYTF

v_call: TRBV7-3
d_call: -
j_call: TRBJ2-2
cdr3_nt: TGTGCCAGCAGCTCCCGAGGTAGCCGGGGCACCGGGGAGCTGTTTTTT
cdr3_aa: CASSSRGSRGTGELFF